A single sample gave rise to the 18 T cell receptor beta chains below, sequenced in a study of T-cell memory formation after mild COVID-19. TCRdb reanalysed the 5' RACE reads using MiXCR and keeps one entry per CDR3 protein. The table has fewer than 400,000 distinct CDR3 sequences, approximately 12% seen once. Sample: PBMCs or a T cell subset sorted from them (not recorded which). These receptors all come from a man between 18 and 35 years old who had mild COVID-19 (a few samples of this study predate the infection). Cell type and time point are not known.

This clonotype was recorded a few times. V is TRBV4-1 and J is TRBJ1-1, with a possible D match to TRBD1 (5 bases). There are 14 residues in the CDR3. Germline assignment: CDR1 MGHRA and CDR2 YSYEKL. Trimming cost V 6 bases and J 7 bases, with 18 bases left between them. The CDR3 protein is CASRIGRERGEAFF. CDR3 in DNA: TGCGCCAGCAGAATCGGCAGGGAAAGAGGTGAAGCTTTCTTT.

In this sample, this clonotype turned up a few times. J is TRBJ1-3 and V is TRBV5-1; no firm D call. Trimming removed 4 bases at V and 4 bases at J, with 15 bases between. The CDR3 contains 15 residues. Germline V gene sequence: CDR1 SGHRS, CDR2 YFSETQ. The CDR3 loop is CASSERTGPGNTIYF. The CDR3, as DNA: TGCGCCAGCAGCGAGCGAACTGGGCCAGGAAACACCATATATTTT.

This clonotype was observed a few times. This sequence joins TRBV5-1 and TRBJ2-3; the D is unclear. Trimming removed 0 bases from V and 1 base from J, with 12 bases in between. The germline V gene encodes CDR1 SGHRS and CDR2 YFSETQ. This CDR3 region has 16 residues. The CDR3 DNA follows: TGCGCCAGCAGCTTGGCCGCTCGATCACGCACAGATACGCAGTATTTT. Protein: CASSLAARSRTDTQYF.

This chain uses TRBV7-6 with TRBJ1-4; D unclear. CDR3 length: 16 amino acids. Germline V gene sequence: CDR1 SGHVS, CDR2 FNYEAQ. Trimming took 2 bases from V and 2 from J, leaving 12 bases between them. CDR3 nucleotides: TGTGCCAGCAGCTTATATCCGGGATCGACTAATGAAAAACTGTTTTTT. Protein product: CASSLYPGSTNEKLFF.

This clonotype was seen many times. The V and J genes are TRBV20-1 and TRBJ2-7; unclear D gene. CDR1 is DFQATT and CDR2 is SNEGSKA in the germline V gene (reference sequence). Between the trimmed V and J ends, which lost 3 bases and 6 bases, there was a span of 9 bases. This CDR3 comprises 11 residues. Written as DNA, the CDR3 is TGCAGTGCTAGTCCGTATTTCGAGCAGTACGTC. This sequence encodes CSASPYFEQYV.

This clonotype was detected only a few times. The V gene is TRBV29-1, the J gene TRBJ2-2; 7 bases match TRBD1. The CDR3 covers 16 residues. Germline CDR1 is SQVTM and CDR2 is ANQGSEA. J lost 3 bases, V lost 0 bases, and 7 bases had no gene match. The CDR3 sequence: CSVEDRTGDDTGELFF. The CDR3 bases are TGCAGCGTTGAAGACCGGACAGGAGATGACACCGGGGAGCTGTTTTTT.

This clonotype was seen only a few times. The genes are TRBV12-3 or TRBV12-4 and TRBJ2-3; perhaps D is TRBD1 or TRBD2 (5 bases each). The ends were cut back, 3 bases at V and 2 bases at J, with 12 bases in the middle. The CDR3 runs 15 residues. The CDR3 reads CASSFGTFVTDTQYF. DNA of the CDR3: TGTGCCAGCAGTTTCGGGACCTTTGTCACAGATACGCAGTATTTT.

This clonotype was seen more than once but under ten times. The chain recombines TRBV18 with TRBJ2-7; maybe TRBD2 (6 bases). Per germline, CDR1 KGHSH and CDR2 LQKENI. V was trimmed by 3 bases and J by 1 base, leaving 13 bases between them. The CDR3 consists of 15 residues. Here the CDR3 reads CASSPPGLASYEQYF. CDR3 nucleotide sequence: TGTGCCAGCTCACCGCCGGGACTGGCATCCTACGAGCAGTACTTC.

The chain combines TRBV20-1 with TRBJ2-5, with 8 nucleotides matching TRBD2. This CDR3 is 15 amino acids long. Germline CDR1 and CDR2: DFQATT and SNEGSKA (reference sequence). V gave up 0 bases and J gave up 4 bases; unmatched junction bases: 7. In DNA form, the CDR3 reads TGCAGTGCTAGAGATTCGGGGGGGAGGAGAGAGACCCAGTACTTC. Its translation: CSARDSGGRRETQYF.

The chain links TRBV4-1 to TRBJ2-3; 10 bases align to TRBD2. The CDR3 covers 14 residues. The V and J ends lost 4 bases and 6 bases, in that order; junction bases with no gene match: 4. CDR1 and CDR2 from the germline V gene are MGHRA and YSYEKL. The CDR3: CASSRAGGPDTQYF. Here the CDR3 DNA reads TGCGCCAGCAGCCGAGCGGGGGGGCCGGATACGCAGTATTTT.

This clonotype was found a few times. The chain's CDR3 is CASSRDSLGGLFF. The CDR3 nucleotides are TGTGCCAGCTCGCGGGACAGCCTGGGGGGGCTGTTTTTT. The chain uses TRBV18 and TRBJ1-4, with 7 bases aligning to TRBD1. The germline gives CDR1 KGHSH, CDR2 LQKENI. This CDR3 contains 13 residues. The J segment lost 14 bases and the V segment lost 6 bases, leaving 12 bases of the junction unmatched.

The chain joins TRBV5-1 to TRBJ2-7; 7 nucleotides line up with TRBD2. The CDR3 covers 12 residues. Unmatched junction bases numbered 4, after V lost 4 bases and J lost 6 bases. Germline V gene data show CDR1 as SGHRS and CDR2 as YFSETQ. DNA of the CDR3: TGCGCCAGCAGCGAGGGAGGGCTCGAGCAGTACTTC. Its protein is CASSEGGLEQYF.

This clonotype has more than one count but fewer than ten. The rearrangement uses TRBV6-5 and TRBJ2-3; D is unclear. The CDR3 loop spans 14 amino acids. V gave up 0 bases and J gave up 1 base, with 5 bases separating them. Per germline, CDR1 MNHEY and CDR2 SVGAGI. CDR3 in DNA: TGTGCCAGCAGTTACTCTAGCCGCACAGATACGCAGTATTTT. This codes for CASSYSSRTDTQYF.

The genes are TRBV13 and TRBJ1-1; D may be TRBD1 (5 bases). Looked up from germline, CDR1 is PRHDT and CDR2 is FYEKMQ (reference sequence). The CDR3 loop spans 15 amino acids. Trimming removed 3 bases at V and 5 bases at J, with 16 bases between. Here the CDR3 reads CASSLPPQGMTEAFF. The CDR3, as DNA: TGTGCCAGCAGCTTGCCACCCCAGGGTATGACTGAAGCTTTCTTT.

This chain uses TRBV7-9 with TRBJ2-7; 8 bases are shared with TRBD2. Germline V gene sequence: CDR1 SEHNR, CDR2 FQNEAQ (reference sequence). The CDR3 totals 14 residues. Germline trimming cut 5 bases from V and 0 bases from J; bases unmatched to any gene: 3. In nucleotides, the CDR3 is TGTGCCAGCAGCAGACTAGCGTACTCCTACGAGCAGTACTTC. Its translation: CASSRLAYSYEQYF.

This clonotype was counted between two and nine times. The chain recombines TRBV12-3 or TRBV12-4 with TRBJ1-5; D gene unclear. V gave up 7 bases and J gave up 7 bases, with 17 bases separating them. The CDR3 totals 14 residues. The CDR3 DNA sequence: TGTGCCAGCACTAGCGGGGTTCCTAGGCAGCCCCAGCATTTT. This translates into CASTSGVPRQPQHF.

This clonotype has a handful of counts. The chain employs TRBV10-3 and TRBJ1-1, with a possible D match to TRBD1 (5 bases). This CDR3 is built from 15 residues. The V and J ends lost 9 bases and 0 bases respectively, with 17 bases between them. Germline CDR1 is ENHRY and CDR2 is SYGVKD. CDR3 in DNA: TGTGCCATAAAACTCGGGACGGGAATGAACACTGAAGCTTTCTTT. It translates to CAIKLGTGMNTEAFF.

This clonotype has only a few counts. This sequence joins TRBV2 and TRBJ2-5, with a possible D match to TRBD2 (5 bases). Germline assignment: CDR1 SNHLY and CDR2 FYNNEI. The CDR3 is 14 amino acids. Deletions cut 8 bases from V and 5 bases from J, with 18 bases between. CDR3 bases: TGTGCCAGCTCTCCGGGAAAACCTGTGGAGACCCAGTACTTC. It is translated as CASSPGKPVETQYF.